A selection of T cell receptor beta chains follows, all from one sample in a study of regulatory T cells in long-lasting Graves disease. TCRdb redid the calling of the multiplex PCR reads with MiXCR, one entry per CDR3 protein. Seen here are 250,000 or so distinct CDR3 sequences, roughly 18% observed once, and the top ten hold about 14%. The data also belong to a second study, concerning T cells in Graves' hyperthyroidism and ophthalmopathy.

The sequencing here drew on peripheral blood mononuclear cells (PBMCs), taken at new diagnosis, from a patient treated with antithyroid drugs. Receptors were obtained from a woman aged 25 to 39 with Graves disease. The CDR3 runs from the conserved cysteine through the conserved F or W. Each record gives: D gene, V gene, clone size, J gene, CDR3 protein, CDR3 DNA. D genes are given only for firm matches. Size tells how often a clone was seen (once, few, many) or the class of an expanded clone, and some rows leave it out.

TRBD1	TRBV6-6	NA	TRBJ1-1	CASSYADRGRAFF	TGTGCCAGCAGTTACGCCGACAGGGGCAGAGCTTTCTTT
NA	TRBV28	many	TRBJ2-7	CASSFTGATYEQYF	TGTGCCAGCAGTTTTACAGGAGCCACCTACGAGCAGTACTTC
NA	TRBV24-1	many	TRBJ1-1	CATSEGGGTEAFF	TGTGCCACCAGTGAGGGCGGGGGCACTGAAGCTTTCTTT
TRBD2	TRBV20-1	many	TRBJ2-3	CSATSLAGGITDTQYF	TGCAGTGCTACGAGTCTAGCGGGGGGGATTACAGATACGCAGTATTTT
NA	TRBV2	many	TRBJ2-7	CASRVFRAPSYEQYF	TGTGCCAGCAGGGTTTTCAGGGCCCCCTCCTACGAGCAGTACTTC
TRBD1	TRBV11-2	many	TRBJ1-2	CASSSSQGASGYTF	TGTGCCAGCAGCTCCTCGCAGGGGGCTAGCGGCTACACCTTC
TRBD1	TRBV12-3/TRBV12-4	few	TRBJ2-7	CASSPRTGGAEKQYF	TGTGCCAGCAGTCCTCGGACAGGGGGCGCGGAAAAGCAGTACTTC
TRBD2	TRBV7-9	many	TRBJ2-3	CASSLTREGDTQYF	TGTGCCAGCAGCTTAACGAGGGAGGGAGATACGCAGTATTTT
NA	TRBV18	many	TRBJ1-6	CASSPPGFYSPLHF	TGTGCCAGCTCACCACCGGGTTTTTATTCACCCCTCCACTTT
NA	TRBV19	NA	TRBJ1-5	CASTRSLNRDQPQHF	TGTGCCAGTACCCGGAGCCTGAATAGGGATCAGCCCCAGCATTTT
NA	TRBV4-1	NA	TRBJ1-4	CASSQGEKLFF	TGCGCCAGCAGCCAAGGGGAAAAACTGTTTTTT
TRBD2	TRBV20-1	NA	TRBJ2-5	CSARGAGGPGTQYF	TGCAGTGCTAGAGGAGCGGGGGGGCCCGGGACCCAGTACTTC
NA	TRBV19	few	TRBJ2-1	CASSEGYSYNEQFF	TGTGCCAGTTCGGAGGGCTACTCCTACAATGAGCAGTTCTTC
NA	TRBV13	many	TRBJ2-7	CASTQGGYEQYF	TGTGCCAGCACCCAGGGGGGTTACGAGCAGTACTTC
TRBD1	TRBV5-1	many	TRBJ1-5	CASSLGWAGGPSNQPQHF	TGCGCCAGCAGCTTGGGGTGGGCAGGGGGCCCGAGCAATCAGCCCCAGCATTTT
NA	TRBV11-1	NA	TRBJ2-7	CASAAGPYEQYF	TGTGCCAGCGCGGCAGGACCCTACGAGCAGTACTTC
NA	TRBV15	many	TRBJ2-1	CATSRDWGKEQFF	TGTGCCACCAGCAGAGATTGGGGGAAAGAGCAGTTCTTC
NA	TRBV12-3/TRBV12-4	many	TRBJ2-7	CASTQGSSYEQYF	TGTGCCAGCACCCAGGGGAGCTCCTACGAGCAGTACTTC
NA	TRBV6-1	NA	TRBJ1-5	CASSEGQGSQPQHF	TGTGCCAGCAGTGAAGGGCAGGGATCGCAGCCCCAGCATTTT
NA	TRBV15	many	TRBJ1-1	CATSRDQGNTEAFF	TGTGCCACCAGCAGAGATCAGGGGAACACTGAAGCTTTCTTT
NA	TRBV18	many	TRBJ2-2	CASSPPGSMRGTGELFF	TGTGCCAGCTCACCACCGGGATCTATGAGGGGCACCGGGGAGCTGTTTTTT
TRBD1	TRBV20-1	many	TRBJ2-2	CSARDSPGGITGELFF	TGCAGTGCTAGAGATTCCCCAGGGGGCATTACCGGGGAGCTGTTTTTT
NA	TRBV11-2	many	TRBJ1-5	CAGGPGISGQPQHF	TGTGCAGGGGGGCCAGGGATTTCGGGGCAGCCCCAGCATTTT
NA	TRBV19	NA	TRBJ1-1	CASCHRVYFNTEAFF	TGTGCCAGTTGTCATCGGGTGTACTTTAACACTGAAGCTTTCTTT
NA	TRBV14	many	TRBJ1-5	CASSQVGGNQPQHF	TGTGCCAGCAGCCAAGTGGGGGGGAATCAGCCCCAGCATTTT
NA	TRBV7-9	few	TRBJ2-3	CASSLESEGGTQYF	TGTGCCAGCAGCTTGGAGTCAGAAGGAGGTACGCAGTATTTT
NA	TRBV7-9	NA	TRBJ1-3	CASSWGRSSGNTIYF	TGTGCCAGCAGCTGGGGTAGGAGCTCTGGAAACACCATATATTTT
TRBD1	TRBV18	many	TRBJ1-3	CASSDGQGAGNTIYF	TGTGCCAGCTCTGACGGACAGGGGGCTGGAAACACCATATATTTT
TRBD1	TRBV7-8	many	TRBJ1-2	CASSLGTGARGYTF	TGTGCCAGCAGCTTAGGGACAGGGGCTAGGGGCTACACCTTC
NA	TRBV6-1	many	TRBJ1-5	CASRPRQNSNQPQHF	TGTGCCAGCAGACCGAGACAAAATAGCAATCAGCCCCAGCATTTT
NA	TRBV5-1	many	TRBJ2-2	CASSLRWNTGELFF	TGCGCCAGCAGCTTGAGGTGGAACACCGGGGAGCTGTTTTTT
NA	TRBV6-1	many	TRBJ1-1	CASSLNQGTNTEAFF	TGTGCCAGCAGCCTAAACCAGGGGACGAACACTGAAGCTTTCTTT
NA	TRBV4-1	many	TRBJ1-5	CASSLRWDRNQPQHF	TGCGCCAGCAGCCTAAGATGGGACCGCAATCAGCCCCAGCATTTT
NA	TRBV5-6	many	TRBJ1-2	CASSLVGGGLGYTF	TGTGCCAGCAGCTTGGTAGGAGGGGGGCTTGGCTACACCTTC
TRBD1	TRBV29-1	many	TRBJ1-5	CSASGTADQPQHF	TGCAGCGCTTCTGGGACAGCGGATCAGCCCCAGCATTTT
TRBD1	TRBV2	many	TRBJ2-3	CASRRQGGTDTQYF	TGTGCCAGCAGGAGACAGGGCGGCACAGATACGCAGTATTTT
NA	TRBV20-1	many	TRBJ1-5	CSALVGGFSNQPQHF	TGCAGTGCGCTGGTGGGGGGATTTAGCAATCAGCCCCAGCATTTT
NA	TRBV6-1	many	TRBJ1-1	CASRGSGGKTEAFF	TGTGCCAGCAGAGGTTCGGGGGGGAAGACTGAAGCTTTCTTT
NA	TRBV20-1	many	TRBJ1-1	CSARWRGGVDTEAFF	TGCAGTGCTAGATGGAGGGGTGGGGTGGACACTGAAGCTTTCTTT
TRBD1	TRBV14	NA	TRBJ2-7	CASSSSGTGKYEQYF	TGTGCCAGCAGCTCCTCCGGGACAGGGAAATACGAGCAGTACTTC
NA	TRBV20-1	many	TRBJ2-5	CSARSSGALGTQYF	TGCAGTGCTAGGTCTTCGGGAGCCCTTGGGACCCAGTACTTC
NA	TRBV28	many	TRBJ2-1	CASSLTGASYNEQFF	TGTGCCAGCAGTTTAACCGGGGCCAGCTACAATGAGCAGTTCTTC
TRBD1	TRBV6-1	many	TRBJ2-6	CASRVPDRGRFSGANVLTF	TGTGCCAGCAGAGTGCCCGACAGGGGGCGTTTTTCTGGGGCCAACGTCCTGACTTTC
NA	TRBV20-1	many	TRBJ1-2	CSTERTDGDYGYTF	TGCAGTACCGAAAGGACGGATGGGGACTATGGCTACACCTTC
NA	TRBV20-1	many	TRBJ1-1	CSARDIDLNTEAFF	TGCAGTGCTAGAGATATAGACCTGAACACTGAAGCTTTCTTT
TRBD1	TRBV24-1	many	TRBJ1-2	CATKGQGDEGYTF	TGTGCCACCAAGGGACAGGGGGATGAAGGCTACACCTTC
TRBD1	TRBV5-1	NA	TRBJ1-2	CASSLVGQGGYTF	TGCGCCAGCAGCTTGGTCGGACAGGGTGGCTACACCTTC
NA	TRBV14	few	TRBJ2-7	CASSQDGAAKYEQYF	TGTGCCAGCAGCCAAGATGGGGCCGCAAAATACGAGCAGTACTTC
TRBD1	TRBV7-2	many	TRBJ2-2	CASSFDRGTGELFF	TGTGCCAGCAGTTTCGACAGGGGAACCGGGGAGCTGTTTTTT
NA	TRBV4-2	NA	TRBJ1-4	CASSQVGIRSNEKLFF	TGTGCCAGCAGCCAAGTTGGGATCCGAAGTAATGAAAAACTGTTTTTT
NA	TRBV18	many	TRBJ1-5	CASSLLERGAQHF	TGTGCCAGCTCATTACTAGAACGGGGGGCCCAGCATTTT
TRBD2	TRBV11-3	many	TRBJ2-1	CASSPTSGVRGEQFF	TGTGCCAGCAGCCCGACTAGCGGAGTTCGGGGTGAGCAGTTCTTC
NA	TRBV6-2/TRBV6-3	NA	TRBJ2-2	CASSPPVNTGELFF	TGTGCCAGCAGTCCGCCTGTCAACACCGGGGAGCTGTTTTTT
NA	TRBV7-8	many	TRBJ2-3	CASSPLRLGTDTQYF	TGTGCCAGCAGCCCCCTTAGACTGGGCACAGATACGCAGTATTTT
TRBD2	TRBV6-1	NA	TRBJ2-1	CASSLPSGTRNEQFF	TGTGCCAGCAGCCTACCCTCCGGGACTAGAAATGAGCAGTTCTTC
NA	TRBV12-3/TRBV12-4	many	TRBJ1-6	CASGGFSPLHF	TGTGCCAGCGGGGGGTTTTCACCCCTCCACTTT
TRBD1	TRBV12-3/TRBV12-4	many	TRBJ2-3	CASSPARDRGDTQYF	TGTGCCAGCAGTCCCGCCCGGGACAGGGGGGATACGCAGTATTTT
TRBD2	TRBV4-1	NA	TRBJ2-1	CASSLMGLAGNEQFF	TGCGCCAGCAGCCTAATGGGACTAGCGGGCAATGAGCAGTTCTTC
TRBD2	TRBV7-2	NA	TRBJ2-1	CASSLGGGGADNEQFF	TGTGCCAGCAGCTTAGGCGGCGGGGGGGCTGACAATGAGCAGTTCTTC
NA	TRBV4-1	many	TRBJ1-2	CASSQVGDYGYTF	TGCGCCAGCAGCCAAGTAGGGGACTATGGCTACACCTTC